The present entry profiles one T cell receptor (beta chain) with its context. The source of the sample is a study of T-cell reconstitution after alpha-beta-depleted transplantation in children. The germline CDR1 and CDR2 sequences are ENHRY and SYGVKD. The CDR3 length is 14 residues. Trimming removed 6 bases from V and 6 bases from J; junction bases left unmatched: 6. For TCRbeta, the library was prepared with unique molecular identifiers. TCRdb re-called the PCR reads through MiXCR, storing one row per CDR3 protein. The sample holds over 400,000 distinct CDR3 sequences, around an eighth seen once. The source of this sequence is a human donor who donated a stem cell graft to a child with combined immunodeficiency. V and J are TRBV10-3 and TRBJ2-3; 10 nucleotides agree with TRBD1. Sequenced material: PBMCs from the stem cell graft donor, taken from the stem cell graft. The CDR3 coding sequence is TGTGCCATCAGCCCGACAGGGGGCATGGATACGCAGTATTTT. Translation gives CAISPTGGMDTQYF.